This T cell receptor beta chain is from a study of blood T cell repertoires in COVID-19 (dated by TCRdb to 2018 to 2021). Notes on the research overall: The collaborator samples originated in the United States, Italy and Spain and spanned the acute and convalescent phases of COVID-19. Where available, HLA class I and class II types were taken from metadata supplied by the sample provider and were not determined by assay-based typing. The sample metadata nearly always contained a de-identified subject ID, COVID-19 status, age in years and sex. The samples were drawn from two sources: the first 160 participants of the ongoing ImmuneRACE study, and fewer than 1,500 subjects contributed by 6 global collaborators. A freely available public database, intended as a resource for researchers studying the immune response to SARS-CoV-2, is where the repertoires were released. Subjects who had been exposed to COVID-19, were actively infected with it, or had recovered from it provided the deeply sampled blood TCRbeta repertoires that made up the dataset. The material from the prospective study consisted of cDNA or gDNA derived from T cells, B-cell-depleted T cells, or PBMCs.

The collaborating institutions used their own protocols to collect whole blood in K2EDTA tubes. For TCRbeta analysis, collaborators shipped samples in one of three forms: frozen whole blood, isolated PBMCs, or DNA extracted from either of those sample types. TCRbeta CDR3 regions were amplified from genomic DNA using the immunoSEQ Assay, a bias-controlled multiplex PCR. Regarding the original processing steps: The number of nucleated cells in each sample was estimated by amplification of reference gene primers within the assay. To quantify the absolute abundance of each unique TCRbeta CDR3 rearrangement, sequence reads were collapsed and filtered. For each sample, productive Simpson clonality was calculated by taking the square root of Simpson's diversity index across productive rearrangements. TCRdb took over this immuneACCESS table, retaining in-frame rearrangements with V and J assigned. Such tables are incomplete; in checked studies, under half of the missing clones stem from an unresolved V gene, and the remainder is unexplained. V and J calls and clone size follow that table, whereas D and trimming were derived from the DNA. The sample records fewer than 300,000 clones, 88% of which are singletons. Over 8% of the sample is taken by the ten largest.

V is trimmed back by 6 bases and J by 7 bases, and the junction contains 14 bases that no gene match accounts for. CDR1 is given as SNHLY and CDR2 as FYNNEI, both from the germline V gene. Including cysteine and phenylalanine, the CDR3 has 16 amino acids. Only the CDR3 region is kept as DNA, spanning 48 bases read in frame from base 1. Note on this clone: Its antigen has not been determined. Base quality data are lacking; no much larger clone is found one base away.

Summary of the overall study and its limitations: The quantity of clinical and demographic metadata differed by source and by participant and was supplied without curation.

The chain was built from TRBV2 and TRBJ2-1, with TRBD2 matching 8 junction bases. Sequenced input: peripheral blood. This receptor was obtained from a man aged 18-30 years with active or convalescent COVID-19. In nucleotide form, the sequence is TGTGCCAGCAGATTGGGGACTAGTGGAAGGGGGAATGAGCAGTTCTTC. It is translated as CASRLGTSGRGNEQFF.